The entry below gives a single TCR beta chain sequence along with its context. TCRdb's copy holds only in-frame clones and misses some; the assay was immunoSEQ multiplex PCR. The sample lists about 210,000 clones; 65% to 90% were seen once. The data are from a study of blood T cell repertoires in COVID-19. Germline V gene lookup returns CDR1 LGHDT and CDR2 YNNKEL (reference sequence). The ends were cut back, 5 bases at V and 8 bases at J, with 9 bases in the middle. The CDR3 totals 12 residues. What was sequenced was peripheral blood. The V call is TRBV3-1 (or the pseudogene TRBV3-2), the J call TRBJ1-4; no definite D call. This clonotype was sampled from a man in his forties or fifties who had recovered from COVID-19. CDR3 loop: CASSARVEKLFF. CDR3 sequence (DNA): TGTGCCAGCAGCGCCCGCGTGGAAAAACTGTTTTTT.